This T cell receptor beta chain derives from a study of shared clonotypes between healthy human individuals. Naive CD8 cells, CD45RO-negative and positively selected for CCR7, excluded terminally differentiated effector memory CD45RA+ cells. Donation came from healthy HIV-negative adults that had no recent acute infections or vaccinations. The repertoire was sequenced with immunoSEQ multiplex PCR; TCRdb's copy has only in-frame clones and lacks some. The data contain roughly 850,000 clones, just over 95% of them singletons. Points on this clone: The antigen is undetermined.

Study-level findings and limits: All-four-donor shared clonotypes had higher generation probabilities than non-shared clonotypes did. Estimated clonotype richness was generally higher in naive than memory subsets.

Germline V CDR1 and CDR2: MNHEY, SMNVEV (reference sequence). This CDR3 comprises 11 residues. Deletions cut 5 bases from V and 9 bases from J, with 8 bases between. Material for sequencing was naive CD8+ T cells sorted from blood. The receptor was isolated from a man between 25 and 39 years old in good health. The V gene is TRBV27, the J gene TRBJ2-4; perhaps TRBD2 as D (5 bases). CDR3 DNA: TGTGCCAGCAGTCCCGGAGGCATTCAGTACTTC. It codes for CASSPGGIQYF.